This TCR beta chain is drawn from a study of PD-1 blockade in mismatch repair-deficient tumors listed by TCRdb under 2017. A note on the overall study: Between late 2013 and September 2016, the trial enrolled approximately 91 consecutive patients with 11 to 13 types of mismatch repair-deficient cancer, all of whom had received prior treatment and were progressing. Deep sequencing of TCR CDR3 regions was used to track tumor-associated T cell clones in peripheral blood of patients responding to PD-1 blockade.

Results and caveats for the whole study, not just this receptor: Tumor-resident clones, often undetectable in blood before treatment, expanded rapidly after pembrolizumab and then contracted, generally before radiologic responses.

Libraries were made using the immunoSEQ multiplex PCR assay. Sourced from immuneACCESS, this table was stored by TCRdb with only in-frame sequences that have V and J called. A share of the clones is absent; for the studies checked, an unresolved V gene accounts for under half, and the remainder has no known explanation. This sample gives about 100,000 clones in total; roughly four fifths of them show up just once. The biggest ten clones account for roughly 6.2% of the sample. For every enrolled patient, mismatch repair deficiency was confirmed by either polymerase chain reaction or immunohistochemistry. A few patients who responded to pembrolizumab therapy underwent TCR sequencing. Pembrolizumab PD-1 blockade was prospectively tested in advanced mismatch repair-deficient cancers, regardless of tissue of origin, in the phase II trial. Peripheral blood T cell samples were gathered serially, both before PD-1 blockade started and at multiple time points afterward. The timing of each blood sample was reported as weeks after the first dose of pembrolizumab.

As for this clone: What antigen it recognizes has not been identified. Base qualities are not recorded, but no much larger clone differs from it by a single base.

According to the germline V gene, CDR1 reads MNHEY and CDR2 reads SVGAGI. V trim: 3 bases; J trim: 3 bases; unmatched bases: 8. From cysteine to phenylalanine, the CDR3 is 15 amino acids long. Left in the record is the CDR3 DNA by itself, 45 bases read in frame from the first base. The sequenced sample was peripheral blood, obtained approximately 8 months after starting pembrolizumab. The chain links TRBV6-5 with TRBJ2-7; a stretch of 7 junction bases matches TRBD1. This TCR derives from an adult with mismatch repair-deficient cancer. The CDR3: CASSYSRGLGYEQYF. The DNA is TGTGCCAGCAGTTATTCGAGGGGGCTAGGCTACGAGCAGTACTTC.